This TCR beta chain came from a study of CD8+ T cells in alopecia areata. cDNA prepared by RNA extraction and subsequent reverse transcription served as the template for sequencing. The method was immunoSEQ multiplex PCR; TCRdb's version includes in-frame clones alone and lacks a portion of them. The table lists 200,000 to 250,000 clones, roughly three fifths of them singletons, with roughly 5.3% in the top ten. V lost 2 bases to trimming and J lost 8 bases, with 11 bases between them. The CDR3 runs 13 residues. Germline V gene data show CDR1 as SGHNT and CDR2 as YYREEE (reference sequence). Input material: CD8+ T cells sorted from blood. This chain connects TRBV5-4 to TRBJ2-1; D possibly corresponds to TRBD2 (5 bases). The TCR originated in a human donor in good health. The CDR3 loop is CASSFKEVDEQFF. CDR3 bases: TGTGCCAGCAGCTTCAAGGAGGTTGATGAGCAGTTCTTC. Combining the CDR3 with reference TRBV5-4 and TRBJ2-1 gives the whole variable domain ETGVTQSPTHLIKTRGQQVTLRCSSQSGHNTVSWYQQALGQGPQFIFQYYREEENGRGNFPPRFSGLQFPNYSSELNVNALELDDSALYLCASSFKEVDEQFFGPGTRLTVL.